The entry that follows covers one T cell receptor (beta chain) sequence. This entry comes from a study of blood T cell repertoires in COVID-19. V gave up 5 bases and J gave up 5 bases; unmatched junction bases: 17. This CDR3 region has 17 residues. CDR1 and CDR2 (germline): MNHEY, SMNVEV (reference sequence). TCRdb keeps only in-frame clones here, not all; method: immunoSEQ multiplex PCR. The table includes some 300,000 clones, approximately 88% detected once. The rearrangement links TRBV27 to TRBJ2-5, with 7 bases matching TRBD1. The sample comprised peripheral blood. The TCR originated in a woman aged 25 to 45 who had recovered from COVID-19. The CDR3 loop is CASSAYQGQVGVETQYF. The CDR3 DNA is TGTGCCAGCAGTGCCTACCAAGGACAGGTAGGGGTGGAGACCCAGTACTTC.